A selection of T cell receptor beta chains follows, all from one sample in a study of T cells in Graves' hyperthyroidism and ophthalmopathy. MiXCR, applied by TCRdb to the multiplex PCR reads, yields one record per CDR3 protein. The sample has about 300,000 distinct CDR3 sequences; 13% are singletons. Sequences were obtained from blood. These receptors were taken from a woman between 25 and 40 years old with Graves' hyperthyroidism that later progressed to Graves' ophthalmopathy. The CDR3 runs from the conserved cysteine through the conserved F or W. A D gene is named only where the DNA matches it firmly. Size is omitted from some rows. Given values are once, few, many or a class for expanded clones.

j_gene,abundance,len,v_gene,d_gene,CDR3aa,CDR3nt
TRBJ2-5,many,15,TRBV20-1,NA,CSALPPRAPRETQYF,TGCAGTGCTCTACCCCCCAGGGCCCCCCGGGAGACCCAGTACTTC
TRBJ2-6,many,15,TRBV3-1,NA,CASSQQGPGANVLTF,TGTGCCAGCAGCCAGCAGGGACCCGGGGCCAACGTCCTGACTTTC
TRBJ2-3,NA,14,TRBV30,NA,CAWSVQLKPDTQYF,TGTGCCTGGAGTGTACAATTAAAGCCAGATACGCAGTATTTT
TRBJ2-2,NA,15,TRBV4-2,NA,CASSQDLVTEVGLFF,TGTGCCAGCAGCCAAGATCTCGTAACGGAGGTCGGCCTGTTTTTT
TRBJ2-3,many,15,TRBV6-2/TRBV6-3,NA,CASSVVGESTDTQYF,TGTGCCAGCAGTGTGGTGGGGGAAAGCACAGATACGCAGTATTTT
TRBJ2-7,many,14,TRBV6-1,NA,CASSSGRLTDEQYF,TGTGCCAGCAGTTCCGGGAGACTAACAGACGAGCAGTACTTC
TRBJ2-1,many,14,TRBV6-2/TRBV6-3,NA,CASSYSVSNNEQFF,TGTGCCAGCAGTTACTCAGTTTCCAACAATGAGCAGTTCTTC
TRBJ2-1,many,14,TRBV29-1,NA,CSVPRGSSYNEQFF,TGCAGCGTCCCCAGGGGATCCTCCTACAATGAGCAGTTCTTC
TRBJ2-7,NA,13,TRBV19,NA,CARPSGDEYEQYF,TGTGCCAGACCGTCAGGGGATGAATACGAGCAGTACTTC
TRBJ2-7,many,16,TRBV28,TRBD2,CASSLISAAGAYEQYF,TGTGCCAGCAGCCTCATCTCCGCAGCGGGAGCCTACGAGCAGTACTTC
TRBJ1-1,many,11,TRBV12-3/TRBV12-4,NA,CASTVNTEAFF,TGTGCCAGCACAGTTAACACTGAAGCTTTCTTT
TRBJ2-1,NA,16,TRBV19,TRBD2,CASSPPLAGVRNEQFF,TGTGCCAGTAGCCCACCACTAGCGGGAGTACGCAATGAGCAGTTCTTC
TRBJ2-7,few,15,TRBV6-2/TRBV6-3,TRBD2,CASSYRWDYSYEQYF,TGTGCCAGCAGTTATAGGTGGGACTACTCCTACGAGCAGTACTTC
TRBJ2-7,many,14,TRBV6-1,TRBD2,CASSNGLAPYEQYF,TGTGCCAGCAGTAACGGACTAGCCCCCTACGAGCAGTACTTC
TRBJ2-7,many,19,TRBV28,TRBD1,CASSPPRDRGSYATYEQYF,TGTGCCAGCAGTCCCCCAAGGGACAGGGGGTCTTACGCCACCTACGAGCAGTACTTC
TRBJ2-2,many,13,TRBV20-1,TRBD2,CSAVAGATGELFF,TGCAGTGCGGTAGCGGGAGCCACCGGGGAGCTGTTTTTT
TRBJ1-5,NA,13,TRBV28,NA,CASSQIPNQPQHF,TGTGCCAGCAGCCAAATCCCCAATCAGCCCCAGCATTTT
TRBJ2-3,many,16,TRBV11-1,TRBD1,CASSLQDRGITDTQYF,TGTGCCAGCAGCTTACAAGACAGGGGGATCACAGATACGCAGTATTTT
TRBJ2-2,many,15,TRBV5-1,NA,CASRGRPANTGELFF,TGCGCCAGCAGAGGTCGTCCGGCGAACACCGGGGAGCTGTTTTTT
TRBJ2-1,many,19,TRBV5-1,TRBD2,CASSSGLAGGRDSYNEQFF,TGCGCCAGCAGCTCGGGACTAGCGGGAGGTCGGGACTCCTACAATGAGCAGTTCTTC
TRBJ2-7,many,14,TRBV6-5,NA,CASSSPTSLPEQYF,TGTGCCAGCAGTTCCCCGACTAGTTTGCCCGAGCAGTACTTC
TRBJ2-2,many,14,TRBV3-1,NA,CASSQGGIPGELFF,TGTGCCAGCAGCCAAGGTGGGATCCCCGGGGAGCTGTTTTTT
TRBJ2-5,NA,14,TRBV29-1,TRBD2,CSVDPSGGGKTQYF,TGCAGCGTTGACCCTAGCGGGGGGGGAAAGACCCAGTACTTC
TRBJ1-1,many,13,TRBV27,NA,CASSLSLNTEAFF,TGTGCCAGCAGCTTATCGCTGAACACTGAAGCTTTCTTT
TRBJ2-2,many,16,TRBV7-9,TRBD1,CASSPFRDSYTGELFF,TGTGCCAGCAGCCCGTTCCGGGACAGTTACACCGGGGAGCTGTTTTTT
TRBJ1-2,few,13,TRBV27,NA,CASSLGGNYGYTF,TGTGCCAGCAGTCTGGGGGGCAACTATGGCTACACCTTC
TRBJ2-1,many,19,TRBV6-1,TRBD2,CASSFDPIYGREGPHEQFF,TGTGCCAGCAGTTTCGACCCCATCTATGGGCGGGAGGGCCCCCATGAGCAGTTCTTC
TRBJ2-1,NA,13,TRBV24-1,NA,CATSDFLAHEQFF,TGTGCCACCAGTGACTTCCTAGCCCATGAGCAGTTCTTC
TRBJ2-3,few,15,TRBV11-1,NA,CASSSSDSYTDTQYF,TGTGCCAGCAGCTCCTCCGACAGTTACACAGATACGCAGTATTTT
TRBJ2-1,NA,15,TRBV28,NA,CASRGSWGIYNEQFF,TGTGCCAGCAGGGGCTCGTGGGGGATCTACAATGAGCAGTTCTTC
TRBJ1-1,many,13,TRBV6-1,NA,CASSLTFNTEAFF,TGTGCCAGCAGTTTAACGTTTAACACTGAAGCTTTCTTT
TRBJ2-3,many,15,TRBV10-3,NA,CAISEGGGFTDTQYF,TGTGCCATCAGTGAAGGCGGAGGGTTCACAGATACGCAGTATTTT
TRBJ1-2,many,19,TRBV7-2,TRBD1,CASSYIGGTGYFANYGYTF,TGTGCCAGCAGCTACATTGGAGGGACAGGATATTTTGCTAACTATGGCTACACCTTC
TRBJ2-7,many,17,TRBV7-9,NA,CASSPTQTSRGLYEQYF,TGTGCCAGCAGCCCAACCCAGACTTCGCGGGGCCTCTACGAGCAGTACTTC
TRBJ1-4,many,13,TRBV12-3/TRBV12-4,TRBD1,CASSSRQGEKLFF,TGTGCCAGCAGTTCCAGACAGGGTGAAAAACTGTTTTTT
TRBJ2-7,many,14,TRBV28,NA,CAINSGFSSYEQYF,TGTGCCATCAATTCAGGGTTTAGCTCCTACGAGCAGTACTTC
TRBJ2-7,many,13,TRBV30,NA,CAWSVTSGGEQYF,TGTGCCTGGAGTGTAACGTCCGGTGGGGAGCAGTACTTC
TRBJ2-1,NA,16,TRBV5-4,NA,CASRAQRAESYNEQFF,TGTGCCAGCAGGGCCCAGCGGGCGGAATCCTACAATGAGCAGTTCTTC
TRBJ2-7,many,14,TRBV20-1,TRBD1,CSASIPTGEHEQYF,TGCAGTGCTAGTATCCCGACAGGGGAGCACGAGCAGTACTTC
TRBJ2-7,NA,16,TRBV7-9,NA,CASSFTPPDPLGEQYF,TGTGCCAGCAGCTTTACACCACCGGACCCCCTGGGGGAGCAGTACTTC
TRBJ2-2,few,14,TRBV20-1,NA,CSARDGIFTGELFF,TGCAGTGCTAGAGATGGCATTTTCACCGGGGAGCTGTTTTTT